A single T cell receptor beta chain is shown here with its context. This clone is medium-sized (0.01 to 0.1%) in terms of sample share. Its target antigen remains unknown. One base away there is no much larger clone; base qualities are not given. The Qiagen DNeasy kit was used to extract genomic DNA both from unsorted PBMCs and from the negatively selected CD4+ and CD8+ fractions. TCR beta CDR3 regions were amplified by immunoSEQ multiplex PCR using primers annealing to V and J segments. A synthetic immune receptor repertoire was used to minimize amplification bias, and remaining bias was computationally removed after sequencing. In the paper's pipeline: Custom Python scripts were used to quantify repertoire diversity as the Shannon entropy index. Unsorted, CD4+ and CD8+ repertoires were analyzed separately, except for combined analyses in which CD4+ and CD8+ sequences were merged in silico. Clonal expansion was defined as at least a 2-fold frequency increase after treatment relative to C1D1, with a pseudocount of 0.5 for undetected baseline clones. Clones with 0 or 1 copy at C1D1 were classified as singleton clones, and clones with 2 or more copies were classified as non-singleton clones. Clones expanded in unsorted samples were annotated as CD4+, CD8+ or unknown by matching protein sequences in sorted samples from the same patient. Wilcoxon tests were applied to paired samples to test diversity changes from C1D1 to C4D1. The immuneACCESS repertoire file appears here via TCRdb, limited to in-frame rearrangements. These files lack a portion of the clones; in checked studies, under half of the deficit traces to unresolved V genes, and the cause of the others is not known. V and J calls and clone size are given by that table; D and trimming were obtained from the DNA. Across this sample there are about 28,000 clones, with roughly three quarters seen only once. Approximately 24% of the sample belongs to the ten largest clones.

This entry belongs to a study of PD-1 blockade in classical Hodgkin lymphoma (TCRdb year 2020). Concerning the study at large: Nivolumab dosing was 3 mg/kg intravenously every 2 weeks, continuing until either disease progression or unacceptable toxicity. A peripheral blood immune signature of response to PD-1 blockade in classical Hodgkin lymphoma was defined using TCR beta sequencing and CyTOF. Overall results and qualifications from the work: Baseline diversity similar to that of newly diagnosed patients was observed in trial patients achieving complete response, whereas significantly lower diversity was observed in partial responders and progressors. Lower diversity was seen in patients whose nivolumab began less than 1 year after ASCT, and these patients were left out of later analyses so that immune reconstitution would not confound the results. Baseline TCR diversity was reported as lower in newly diagnosed patients than in healthy donors, and lower still in relapsed/refractory patients. CD4+ but not CD8+ TCR diversity rose significantly by C4D1 (p=0.0027 vs p=0.16), most apparent in complete responders (p=0.02). Only a single clinical trial cohort was studied, and what caused the repertoire differences, possibly disease activity or prior therapy, remained undefined.

The time point label, as the study defines it: cycle 2 day 1 (C2D1) of nivolumab. Every trial patient had relapsed following autologous stem cell transplantation, and prior brentuximab vedotin exposure was what differed among cohorts A, B and C. The trial cohort included 55 to 65 patients with relapsed/refractory classical Hodgkin lymphoma, and each patient had a best overall response of complete response, partial response or progressive disease. In the multi-cohort phase II CheckMate 205 trial, trial patients received single-agent nivolumab. An independent review committee assessed best overall response using the 2007 International Working Group response criteria. PBMCs from the trial were collected at three points: immediately before nivolumab initiation (C1D1), and during therapy at cycle 2 day 1 and cycle 4 day 1. Peripheral blood was collected in 8 mL Vacutainer Cell Preparation Tubes, from which PBMCs were isolated by centrifugation and then cryopreserved.

V is cut by 7 bases and J by 10 bases, and the space between the germline ends is 11 bases. The CDR3, from cysteine to phenylalanine, totals 11 residues. Only CDR3 DNA is held: 33 bases, read in frame from base 1. CDR1 is given as SGHAT and CDR2 as FQNNGV, both from the germline V gene. Specimen: peripheral blood mononuclear cells (PBMCs), collected before the second cycle of nivolumab. This TCR derives from a human donor with classical Hodgkin lymphoma. This sequence uses TRBV11-2 and TRBJ2-1; no D gene can be assigned with confidence. The sequenced DNA: TGTGCCAGCACCTCCGGGTGGGAGCAGTTCTTC. It specifies CASTSGWEQFF.